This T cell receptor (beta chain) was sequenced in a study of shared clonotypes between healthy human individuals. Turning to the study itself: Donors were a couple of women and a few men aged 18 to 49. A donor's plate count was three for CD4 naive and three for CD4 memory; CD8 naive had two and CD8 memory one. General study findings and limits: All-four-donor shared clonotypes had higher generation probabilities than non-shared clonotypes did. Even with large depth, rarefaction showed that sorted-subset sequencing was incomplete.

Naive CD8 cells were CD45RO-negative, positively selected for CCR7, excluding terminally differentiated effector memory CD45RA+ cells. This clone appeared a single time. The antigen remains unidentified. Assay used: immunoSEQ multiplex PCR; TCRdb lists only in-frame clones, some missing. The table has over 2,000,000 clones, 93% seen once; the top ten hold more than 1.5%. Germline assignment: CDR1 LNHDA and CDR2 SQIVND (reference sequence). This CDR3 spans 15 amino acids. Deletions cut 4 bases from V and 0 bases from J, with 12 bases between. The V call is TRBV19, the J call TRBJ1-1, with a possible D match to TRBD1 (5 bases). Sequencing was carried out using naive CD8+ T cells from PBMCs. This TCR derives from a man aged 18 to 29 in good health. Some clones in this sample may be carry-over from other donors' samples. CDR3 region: CASSTWGRLNTEAFF. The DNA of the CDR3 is TGTGCCAGTAGTACCTGGGGCAGGCTGAACACTGAAGCTTTCTTT.